Listed below are T cell receptor beta chains from one sample, sequenced in a study of blood T cell repertoires in COVID-19. Some clones are missing from TCRdb's copy, which holds only in-frame ones; the method was immunoSEQ multiplex PCR. In the table there are approximately 210,000 clones, around 86% of which are singletons. The sample comprised PBMCs or T cells enriched from blood (not recorded which). These receptors came from a man aged 30 to 39 in a cohort exposed to, infected with or recovered from COVID-19 (not recorded which). The CDR3 runs from the conserved cysteine through the conserved F or W. The D gene is left open where the match is weak. Clone size is shown for a subset of rows, as once, few, many or a class of expanded clone.

v_call	clone_size	j_call	d_call	cdr3_aa	cdr3_nt
TRBV21-1	-	TRBJ1-2	-	CASSNPLHTDYGYTF	TGTGCCAGCAGCAACCCTTTACATACCGACTATGGCTACACCTTC
TRBV5-6	-	TRBJ2-1	TRBD1	CASSLRGPYNEQFF	TGTGCCAGCAGCTTGAGGGGGCCCTACAATGAGCAGTTCTTC
TRBV19	-	TRBJ1-4	-	CASSIRQNPNEKLFF	TGTGCCAGTAGTATACGACAGAATCCTAATGAAAAACTGTTTTTT
TRBV4-3	-	TRBJ2-7	TRBD2	CASSQGEREGRKVYEQYF	TGCGCCAGCAGCCAAGGGGAGCGGGAGGGCCGGAAAGTCTACGAGCAGTACTTC
TRBV6-1	-	TRBJ2-3	TRBD1	CASSGTRLRDRGTDTQYF	TGTGCCAGCAGTGGAACTCGGCTCCGGGACAGGGGCACAGATACGCAGTATTTT
TRBV13	-	TRBJ2-1	-	CASSSPAGRGYNEQFF	TGTGCCAGCAGCTCGCCGGCGGGTCGAGGTTACAATGAGCAGTTCTTC
TRBV11-2	-	TRBJ2-7	-	CASSDQNYEQYF	TGTGCCAGCAGCGATCAGAACTACGAGCAGTACTTC
TRBV18	-	TRBJ1-2	TRBD1	CASSPYRGQSQNYGYTF	TGTGCCAGCTCACCATACAGGGGGCAGTCGCAGAACTATGGCTACACCTTC
TRBV13	-	TRBJ1-5	-	CASSLGTGSQPQHF	TGTGCCAGCAGCTTAGGGACAGGAAGTCAGCCCCAGCATTTT
TRBV29-1	-	TRBJ2-7	-	CSVIPLGSSYEQYF	TGCAGCGTGATCCCTCTTGGCAGCTCCTACGAGCAGTACTTC
TRBV27	-	TRBJ2-7	-	CASSRSSTLIYEQYF	TGTGCCAGCAGCCGATCGAGTACTCTGATCTACGAGCAGTACTTC
TRBV7-2	-	TRBJ1-1	-	CASSPPGGNTEAFF	TGTGCCAGCAGCCCCCCGGGGGGGAACACTGAAGCTTTCTTT
TRBV19	-	TRBJ2-3	-	CASSIVGARTDTQYF	TGTGCCAGTAGTATTGTGGGAGCTCGCACAGATACGCAGTATTTT
TRBV6-5	-	TRBJ1-3	TRBD1	CASSRGKSPGNTIYF	TGTGCCAGCAGCAGGGGGAAATCGCCTGGAAACACCATATATTTT
TRBV4-2	-	TRBJ2-1	TRBD2	CASSQRLAGDNEQFF	TGTGCCAGCAGCCAAAGGCTAGCGGGAGACAATGAGCAGTTCTTC
TRBV10-1	-	TRBJ2-2	TRBD1	CASSRGGASTGELFF	TGCGCCAGCAGCCGAGGGGGCGCTAGCACCGGGGAGCTGTTTTTT
TRBV2	-	TRBJ1-5	-	CASSLTVTVFSNQPQHF	TGTGCCAGCAGTTTAACGGTTACAGTCTTTAGCAATCAGCCCCAGCATTTT
TRBV28	-	TRBJ1-5	-	CASSLAGNKPQHF	TGTGCCAGCAGTTTGGCAGGGAATAAGCCCCAGCATTTT
TRBV15	few	TRBJ2-2	TRBD2	CATNAGGPSGELFF	TGTGCCACCAATGCGGGAGGGCCGTCCGGGGAGCTGTTTTTT
TRBV9	few	TRBJ2-7	TRBD2	CASSELAGAAYEQYF	TGTGCCAGCAGCGAACTAGCGGGAGCAGCCTACGAGCAGTACTTC
TRBV7-2	-	TRBJ1-5	-	CASSLVVRVIQPQHF	TGTGCCAGCAGCTTAGTCGTCAGGGTAATTCAGCCCCAGCATTTT
TRBV24-1	-	TRBJ2-2	TRBD1	CATSEGQGLRTGELFF	TGTGCCACCAGTGAAGGACAGGGGTTAAGGACCGGGGAGCTGTTTTTT
TRBV6-4	-	TRBJ2-1	TRBD2	CAGLTSGRAYEQFF	TGTGCCGGGTTGACTAGCGGGAGGGCTTATGAGCAGTTCTTC
TRBV5-4	-	TRBJ1-1	TRBD1	CASSSGQGRTEAFF	TGTGCCAGCAGCTCAGGACAGGGACGGACTGAAGCTTTCTTT
TRBV19	-	TRBJ2-1	TRBD1	CASSIWIGGTYNEQFF	TGTGCCAGTAGTATATGGATAGGGGGCACCTACAATGAGCAGTTCTTC
TRBV5-4	-	TRBJ1-1	-	CASSLVVNTEAFF	TGTGCCAGCAGCTTGGTAGTGAACACTGAAGCTTTCTTT
TRBV9	-	TRBJ2-3	-	CASSVDPADRDTQYF	TGTGCCAGCAGCGTAGACCCGGCGGATAGGGATACGCAGTATTTT
TRBV28	-	TRBJ2-7	-	CASSLLRARYEQYF	TGTGCCAGCAGTTTATTGAGGGCCCGGTACGAGCAGTACTTC
TRBV7-2	-	TRBJ2-2	TRBD1	CASSLPYRMGQGARGELFF	TGTGCCAGCAGCTTACCCTACAGGATGGGACAGGGGGCTCGCGGGGAGCTGTTTTTT